The clone carrying this T cell receptor (beta chain) occurred a few times. Treatment defined: preoperative locoregional IRX-2 cytokine immunotherapy. Patients received preoperative, locoregional IRX-2 cytokine immunotherapy in a phase Ib study. The sample comes from a study of preoperative IRX-2 immunotherapy in early breast cancer. Sequenced by immunoSEQ multiplex PCR; TCRdb stores in-frame clones only, minus some. The sample contains roughly 40,000 clones, roughly 77% of which appear only once. This TCR came from a human donor with breast cancer. The sample in question was tumor tissue, obtained after IRX-2 immunotherapy.

The CDR3 protein is CASSAQQGYEQYF. CDR3 DNA sequence: TGTGCCAGCAGTGCCCAACAGGGATACGAGCAGTACTTC. This rearrangement joins TRBV6-8 to TRBJ2-7; D perhaps matches TRBD1 (6 bases). Trimming removed 5 bases at V and 4 bases at J, with 12 bases between. Germline CDR1 MNHGY, CDR2 SAAAGT. This CDR3 is 13 amino acids long.